Each of the 29 T cell receptor beta chains below was sequenced from the same sample in a study of T cell repertoires in cytomegalovirus infection. TCRdb reprocessed the reads with MiXCR, giving one entry per CDR3 protein. Of fewer than 250,000 distinct CDR3 sequences detected, 12% appear once; the ten largest clones hold roughly 1.7%. Sequenced sample: PBMCs. The receptors were sampled from a human donor in good health (CMV status not recorded). Some clones in this sample may be carry-over from other donors' samples.

The rearrangement links TRBV6-2 or TRBV6-3 to TRBJ1-5; 12 bases fit TRBD1. V dropped 5 bases and J dropped 5; count of bases not matched to a gene: 4. CDR3 size: 15 residues. The germline V gene encodes CDR1 MNHEY and CDR2 SVGEGT. This chain's CDR3 is CASSPRDRGHQPQHF. For the CDR3, the DNA is TGTGCCAGCAGTCCCCGGGACAGGGGGCATCAGCCCCAGCATTTT.

This chain joins TRBV5-1 and TRBJ1-2; D uncertain. The V end lost 4 bases, the J end lost 0 bases, and 16 bases lay between the germline ends. This CDR3 contains 16 residues. CDR1 SGHRS and CDR2 YFSETQ come from the germline V gene. DNA for the CDR3: TGCGCCAGCAGCGCCCAGGAAGTGGCTACTAACTATGGCTACACCTTC. This encodes CASSAQEVATNYGYTF.

At least ten counts were recorded for this clonotype. This sequence joins TRBV7-2 and TRBJ2-1; 9 bases match TRBD2. J was trimmed by 9 bases and V by 5 bases; bases with no gene match: 11. The CDR3 contains 15 residues. Germline-derived CDR1 and CDR2 are SGHTA and FQGNSA. CDR3 sequence reads: CASSNSGRRGGEQFF. DNA for the CDR3: TGTGCCAGCAGCAATAGCGGGAGAAGGGGCGGTGAGCAGTTCTTC.

This clonotype was seen more than once but under ten times. The genes are TRBV15 and TRBJ2-7, with D perhaps matching TRBD1 or TRBD2 (5 bases each). V shed 1 base and J shed 5 bases, with 15 bases lying between them. The CDR3 extends over 15 amino acids. Germline CDR1 LNHNV, CDR2 YYDKDF (reference sequence). Written as DNA, the CDR3 is TGTGCCACCAGCAGAGGGGGGTCCACTGGGGACGAGCAGTACTTC. It codes for CATSRGGSTGDEQYF. The variable domain in full, with the rest retrieved from reference TRBV15 and TRBJ2-7, is DAMVIQNPRYQVTQFGKPVTLSCSQTLNHNVMYWYQQKSSQAPKLLFHYYDKDFNNEADTPDNFQSRRPNTSFCFLDIRSPGLGDTAMYLCATSRGGSTGDEQYFGPGTRLTVT.

This clonotype was seen at least ten times. The J gene is TRBJ1-1, the V gene TRBV7-3; D not resolved. CDR3 length: 13 amino acids. Trimming stripped 2 bases from V and 6 bases from J, with 10 bases between. Germline V gene lookup returns CDR1 SGHTA and CDR2 FQGTGA. CDR3 residues: CASSLGGGAEAFF. CDR3 in DNA: TGTGCCAGCAGCTTAGGCGGTGGGGCTGAAGCTTTCTTT.

This clonotype was recorded many times. The V and J genes are TRBV2 and TRBJ1-1; D is uncertain. V lost 7 bases, J lost 1 base, and 4 bases lay in between. Germline V lookup: CDR1 SNHLY, CDR2 FYNNEI. The CDR3 runs 11 residues. CDR3 nucleotide sequence: TGTGCCAGCACCCCGAACACTGAAGCTTTCTTT. This codes for CASTPNTEAFF.

About this clonotype itself: This may be a read error: a much more frequent sequence differs by one nucleotide. As the CDR3 is not closed by the conserved phenylalanine or tryptophan, this likely results from a read error. It is unclear where the CDR3 begins or ends on the DNA, so no DNA is shown, and the CDR3 is as TCRdb lists it. This sequence joins TRBV15 and TRBJ1-3; the DNA was not used to check the table's D call, TRBD1. Germline assignment: CDR1 LNHNV and CDR2 YYDKDF (reference sequence). With termini counted, the CDR3 has 10 amino acids. The CDR3 region is CATSSPGTGC.

In its sample, this clonotype was seen many times. The CDR3: CASSLGGTGIFYGYTF. The CDR3 bases are TGTGCCAGCAGCTTAGGTGGGACAGGGATTTTCTATGGCTACACCTTC. The chain joins TRBV7-2 to TRBJ1-2; 9 positions match TRBD1. Germline CDR1 and CDR2: SGHTA and FQGNSA. This CDR3 contains 16 residues. V was clipped by 1 base and J by 4 bases; unmatched bases: 7.

This clonotype has more than one count but fewer than ten. V is TRBV11-3 and J is TRBJ2-1, with D perhaps matching TRBD2 (5 bases). From germline, CDR1 is SGHNT and CDR2 YENEEA. This CDR3 spans 12 amino acids. Deletions cut 0 bases from V and 11 bases from J, with 8 bases between. The CDR3 protein is CASSLDGKKQFF. Written as DNA, the CDR3 is TGTGCCAGCAGCTTAGACGGGAAAAAGCAGTTCTTC. Full variable domain (outside the CDR3, taken from reference TRBV11-3 and TRBJ2-1): EAGVVQSPRYKIIEKKQPVAFWCNPISGHNTLYWYLQNLGQGPELLIRYENEEAVDDSQLPKDRFSAERLKGVDSTLKIQPAELGDSAVYLCASSLDGKKQFFGPGTRLTVL.

The chain joins TRBV7-2 to TRBJ2-5; TRBD2 matches at 9 bases. The CDR3 runs 19 residues. The V segment lost 3 bases and the J segment 3 bases; nucleotides outside the gene matches: 17. CDR1 and CDR2 (germline): SGHTA, FQGNSA. The CDR3 DNA follows: TGTGCCAGCAGCTTTCCCGAGGAGAATGAGCGGGGGGCCGAAGAGACCCAGTACTTC. It translates to CASSFPEENERGAEETQYF.

This clonotype showed up many times. The CDR3 loop is CASSTSGASQYF. CDR3 DNA: TGTGCCAGCAGTACCAGCGGGGCATCGCAGTATTTT. This chain uses TRBV6-2 or TRBV6-3 with TRBJ2-3; 7 bases fit TRBD2. Germline V gene data show CDR1 as MNHEY and CDR2 as SVGEGT. Losses at the gene ends were 5 bases for V and 10 bases for J; bases not matched to a gene: 6. The CDR3 length is 12 residues.

This clonotype has only a few counts. The chain employs TRBV7-8 and TRBJ2-2, with unresolved D. The CDR3 has 13 amino acids. The germline gives CDR1 SGHVS, CDR2 FQNEAQ. Deletions cut 4 bases from V and 6 bases from J, with 9 bases between. This chain's CDR3 is CASSSRVAGELFF. In DNA, the CDR3 is TGTGCCAGCAGCTCCAGAGTGGCCGGGGAGCTGTTTTTT.

At least ten counts were recorded for this clonotype. The CDR3 nucleotides are TGCAGTGCTAGAGATGACCTCTTGAAAGGGCAGTACTTC. Translating gives CSARDDLLKGQYF. This sequence joins TRBV20-1 and TRBJ2-7; D call uncertain. V gave up 0 bases and J gave up 9 bases, with 15 bases separating them. This CDR3 comprises 13 residues. Germline V gives CDR1 DFQATT, CDR2 SNEGSKA (reference sequence).

This clonotype was detected a few times. CDR3 amino acids: CASPGTTIRETQYF. In DNA, the CDR3 is TGTGCCAGTCCCGGGACAACCATCCGAGAGACCCAGTACTTC. The V call is TRBV19, the J call TRBJ2-5; D possibly corresponds to TRBD1 (6 bases). The CDR3 extends over 14 amino acids. Germline V gene sequence: CDR1 LNHDA, CDR2 SQIVND (reference sequence). The ends were cut back, 8 bases at V and 4 bases at J, with 17 bases in the middle. The variable domain in full, with the rest retrieved from reference TRBV19 and TRBJ2-5, is DGGITQSPKYLFRKEGQNVTLSCEQNLNHDAMYWYRQDPGQGLRLIYYSQIVNDFQKGDIAEGYSVSREKKESFPLTVTSAQKNPTAFYLCASPGTTIRETQYFGPGTRLLVL.

This clonotype has at least ten counts. This chain links TRBV7-2 with TRBJ2-1; D is unclear. Germline CDR1 and CDR2: SGHTA and FQGNSA. V dropped 0 bases and J dropped 0 bases, with 6 bases sitting between them. There are 15 residues in the CDR3. The CDR3 coding sequence is TGTGCCAGCAGCTTAGCGATGAGCTCCTACAATGAGCAGTTCTTC. It codes for CASSLAMSSYNEQFF.

This clonotype has only a few counts. J is TRBJ2-7 and V is TRBV6-2 or TRBV6-3; 7 bases agree with TRBD1. Trimming at V came to 8 bases and at J to 7 bases, leaving 5 bases not matched to a gene. CDR3 length: 11 residues. The V gene's germline CDR1 is MNHEY and CDR2 SVGEGT. CDR3 sequence (DNA): TGTGCCAGCGGGGACAGACGGGAGCAGTACTTC. It encodes CASGDRREQYF.

V and J are TRBV11-3 and TRBJ2-1; D ambiguous. The germline CDR1 and CDR2 sequences are SGHNT and YENEEA. V was pared by 4 bases and J by 13 bases, with 20 bases between. The length of the CDR3 is 14 residues. The CDR3 loop is CASSSITQVGNQFF. The CDR3 DNA follows: TGTGCCAGCAGCTCAATAACCCAGGTTGGGAATCAGTTCTTC.

This clonotype has ten or more counts. The CDR3 DNA sequence: TGTGCCAGTAGTGACCATCACGGGACAGCGAACACCGGGGAGCTGTTTTTT. Translated: CASSDHHGTANTGELFF. V gene TRBV19 combines with J gene TRBJ2-2; 7 bases agree with TRBD1. CDR3 length: 17 amino acids. Germline loops: CDR1 LNHDA, CDR2 SQIVND (reference sequence). V shed 5 bases, J shed 0 bases, and the junction held 9 bases outside the gene matches.

This clonotype was recorded a few times. The chain links TRBV5-4 to TRBJ2-7, with 8 nucleotides matching TRBD1. The germline CDR1 and CDR2 sequences are SGHNT and YYREEE (reference sequence). After removal of 3 bases from V and 2 bases from J, the junction contained 10 bases not matched to a gene. The CDR3 sequence is 16 residues long. Written as DNA, the CDR3 is TGTGCCAGCAGCTCTTCGGACAGGGTTCTGGCCTACGAGCAGTACTTC. It is translated as CASSSSDRVLAYEQYF.

The CDR3 spells CATSDLTSGSQETQYF. The CDR3 DNA reads TGTGCCACCAGTGATTTGACTAGCGGGAGCCAAGAGACCCAGTACTTC. The chain has TRBV24-1 and TRBJ2-5; 11 nucleotides align to TRBD2. Germline V lookup: CDR1 KGHDR, CDR2 SFDVKD. This CDR3 contains 16 residues. Unmatched junction bases numbered 0, after V lost 0 bases and J lost 1 base.

This clonotype was counted many times. The rearrangement uses TRBV20-1 and TRBJ2-1, with D hard to call. This CDR3 is built from 14 residues. The germline V gene encodes CDR1 DFQATT and CDR2 SNEGSKA (reference sequence). Trimming shortened V by 5 bases and J by 0 bases, and 11 bases separated the two germline ends. This CDR3 reads CSAPERLSYNEQFF. CDR3 nucleotide sequence: TGCAGTGCTCCGGAGCGCCTCTCCTACAATGAGCAGTTCTTC.

The chain carries TRBV19 and TRBJ1-2; TRBD1 is a possible D gene (5 bases). Per the germline V gene, CDR1 is LNHDA and CDR2 is SQIVND (reference sequence). The CDR3 is 14 residues long. V was cut by 4 bases and J by 2 bases, with 11 bases left in between. CDR3 residues: CASSTLSGNYGYTF. The CDR3 DNA reads as TGTGCCAGTAGTACCCTCTCAGGGAACTATGGCTACACCTTC. Full variable domain (outside the CDR3, taken from reference TRBV19 and TRBJ1-2): DGGITQSPKYLFRKEGQNVTLSCEQNLNHDAMYWYRQDPGQGLRLIYYSQIVNDFQKGDIAEGYSVSREKKESFPLTVTSAQKNPTAFYLCASSTLSGNYGYTFGSGTRLTVV.

There are many counts of this clonotype. The V gene is TRBV12-3 or TRBV12-4, the J gene TRBJ2-3; D is ambiguous. The CDR3 runs 14 residues. With 4 bases removed from V and 5 bases from J, the gap between germline ends came to 13 bases. CDR3 nucleotides: TGTGCCAGCAGTTCGGGCCGTACGGTAGATACGCAGTATTTT. Its protein product is CASSSGRTVDTQYF.

This clonotype was seen ten or more times. The chain carries TRBV19 and TRBJ2-2, with 7 bases fitting TRBD1. Trimming removed 4 bases from V and 13 bases from J; junction bases left unmatched: 6. The CDR3 consists of 12 residues. Germline CDR1 LNHDA, CDR2 SQIVND (reference sequence). The CDR3, as DNA: TGTGCCAGTAGTACAGGACAGGCCCCGCTGTTTTTT. Protein: CASSTGQAPLFF.

This clonotype was detected ten times or more. The V gene is TRBV6-6, the J gene TRBJ1-5; a possible D gene is TRBD1 (5 bases). The V gene lost 2 bases and the J gene lost 5 bases, with 10 bases spanning the gap. This CDR3 contains 14 residues. CDR1 is MNHNY and CDR2 is SVGAGI in the germline V gene (reference sequence). The CDR3 protein is CASSYEGGDQPQHF. CDR3 nucleotides: TGTGCCAGCAGTTACGAGGGAGGGGATCAGCCCCAGCATTTT.

The genes are TRBV2 and TRBJ2-2, with D maybe TRBD2 (5 bases). The germline V gene has CDR1 SNHLY and CDR2 FYNNEI. V lost 7 bases, J lost 0 bases, and 9 bases lay in between. The CDR3 spans 14 residues. The CDR3 here is CASKPDSNTGELFF. The CDR3 DNA reads TGTGCCAGCAAACCGGACTCGAACACCGGGGAGCTGTTTTTT.

At least ten counts were recorded for this clonotype. The chain has TRBV2 and TRBJ2-4, with 7 bases matching TRBD1. Unmatched junction bases numbered 16, after V lost 8 bases and J lost 9 bases. The CDR3 runs to 15 residues. The germline V gene has CDR1 SNHLY and CDR2 FYNNEI. The CDR3 DNA sequence: TGTGCCAGCTCTCGTACAGGGGAACAGAGTGGCATTCAGTACTTC. It yields the protein CASSRTGEQSGIQYF. The complete variable domain, with remaining parts taken from reference TRBV2 and TRBJ2-4, reads EPEVTQTPSHQVTQMGQEVILRCVPISNHLYFYWYRQILGQKVEFLVSFYNNEISEKSEIFDDQFSVERPDGSNFTLKIRSTKLEDSAMYFCASSRTGEQSGIQYFGAGTRLSVL.

The chain recombines TRBV5-4 with TRBJ2-5, with TRBD2 matching over 10 bases. Per the germline V gene, CDR1 is SGHNT and CDR2 is YYREEE (reference sequence). J gave up 5 bases and V 5 bases, and 3 bases lay outside the gene matches. The CDR3 consists of 13 residues. The CDR3 nucleotides read TGTGCCAGCAGTTCGGGACTAGCGGAGACCCAGTACTTC. Translated: CASSSGLAETQYF.

V is TRBV5-1 and J is TRBJ1-5; 8 nucleotides align to TRBD1. V dropped 7 bases and J dropped 5; count of bases not matched to a gene: 11. CDR3 length equals 15 residues. CDR1 and CDR2 (germline): SGHRS, YFSETQ. This chain's CDR3 is CASFGTGGWDQPQHF. CDR3 bases: TGCGCCAGCTTCGGAACAGGGGGTTGGGATCAGCCCCAGCATTTT. The full variable domain, with the rest looked up from reference TRBV5-1 and TRBJ1-5, is KAGVTQTPRYLIKTRGQQVTLSCSPISGHRSVSWYQQTPGQGLQFLFEYFSETQRNKGNFPGRFSGRQFSNSRSEMNVSTLELGDSALYLCASFGTGGWDQPQHFGDGTRLSIL.